This T cell receptor (beta chain) stems from a study of cytomegalovirus exposure and HLA in healthy donors. Overall study findings and caveats: V segments that were indistinguishable, TRBV6-2 and TRBV6-3 among them, were omitted from analysis.

Turning to this clone: Its antigen is unknown.

Trimming took 3 bases from V and 0 from J; bases not matched to a gene: 9. The CDR3 has 17 amino acids. Germline CDR1 SGHRS, CDR2 YFSETQ. Amplification used 60 Vbeta primers and 13 Jbeta primers. TCRdb's copy holds only in-frame clones and misses some; the assay was immunoSEQ multiplex PCR. The sample lists 110,000 to 150,000 clones, approximately 84% seen once, with approximately 9.7% in the top ten. V is TRBV5-1 and J is TRBJ2-1; 7 positions agree with TRBD1. The receptor was derived from a woman aged 55-70 years in good health and CMV-seropositive. Sequenced input: PBMCs. CDR3 nucleotides: TGCGCCAGCAGCTCACGTACAGGGGCAAGCTCCTACAATGAGCAGTTCTTC. It codes for CASSSRTGASSYNEQFF.